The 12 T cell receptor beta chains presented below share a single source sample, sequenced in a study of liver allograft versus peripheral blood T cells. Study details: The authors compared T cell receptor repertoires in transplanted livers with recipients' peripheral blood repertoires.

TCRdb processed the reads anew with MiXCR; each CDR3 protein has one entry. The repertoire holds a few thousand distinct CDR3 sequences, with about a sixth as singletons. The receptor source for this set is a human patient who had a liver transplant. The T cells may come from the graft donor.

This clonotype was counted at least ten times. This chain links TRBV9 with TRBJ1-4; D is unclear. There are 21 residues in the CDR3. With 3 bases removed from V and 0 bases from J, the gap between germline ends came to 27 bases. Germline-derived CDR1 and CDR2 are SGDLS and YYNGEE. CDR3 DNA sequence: TGTGCCAGCAGCGCCCGGCCGGCCGGTGGGCAAGGGTACGCAACTAATGAAAAACTGTTTTTT. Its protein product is CASSARPAGGQGYATNEKLFF.

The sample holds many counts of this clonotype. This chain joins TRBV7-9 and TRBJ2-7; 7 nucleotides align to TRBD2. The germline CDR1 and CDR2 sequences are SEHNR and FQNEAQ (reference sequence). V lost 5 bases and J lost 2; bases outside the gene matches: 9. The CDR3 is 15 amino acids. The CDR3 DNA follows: TGTGCCAGCAGCAACGCAGGTGGGAGGGCCTACGAGCAGTACTTC. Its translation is CASSNAGGRAYEQYF. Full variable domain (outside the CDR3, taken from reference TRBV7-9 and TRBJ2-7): DTGVSQNPRHKITKRGQNVTFRCDPISEHNRLYWYRQTLGQGPEFLTYFQNEAQLEKSRLLSDRFSAERPKGSFSTLEIQRTEQGDSAMYLCASSNAGGRAYEQYFGPGTRLTVT.

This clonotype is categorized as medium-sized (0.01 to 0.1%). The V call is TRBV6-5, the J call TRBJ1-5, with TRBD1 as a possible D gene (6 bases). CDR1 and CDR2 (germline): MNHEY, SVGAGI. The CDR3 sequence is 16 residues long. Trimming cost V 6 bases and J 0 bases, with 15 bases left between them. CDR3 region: CASRARGRDSNQPQHF. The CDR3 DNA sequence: TGTGCCAGCAGGGCTAGGGGGAGAGATAGCAATCAGCCCCAGCATTTT.

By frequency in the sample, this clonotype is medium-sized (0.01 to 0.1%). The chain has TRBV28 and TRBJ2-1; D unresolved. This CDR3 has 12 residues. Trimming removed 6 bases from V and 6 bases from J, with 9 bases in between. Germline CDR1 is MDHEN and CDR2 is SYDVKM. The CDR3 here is CASSWNTNEQFF. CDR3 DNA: TGTGCCAGCAGCTGGAACACCAATGAGCAGTTCTTC.

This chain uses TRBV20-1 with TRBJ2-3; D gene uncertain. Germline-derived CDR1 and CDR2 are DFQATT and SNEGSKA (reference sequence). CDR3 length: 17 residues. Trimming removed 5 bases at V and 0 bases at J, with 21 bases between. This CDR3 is CSASEWAVGTSTDTQYF. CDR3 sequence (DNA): TGCAGTGCTTCCGAGTGGGCGGTCGGAACTAGCACAGATACGCAGTATTTT.

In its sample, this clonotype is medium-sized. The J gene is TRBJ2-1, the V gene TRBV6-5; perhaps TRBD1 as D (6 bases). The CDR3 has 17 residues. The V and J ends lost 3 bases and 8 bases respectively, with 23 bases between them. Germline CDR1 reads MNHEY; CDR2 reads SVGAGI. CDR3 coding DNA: TGTGCCAGCAGTTATCGGACAGACGGACCTACTTGGGATGAGCAGTTCTTC. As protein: CASSYRTDGPTWDEQFF.

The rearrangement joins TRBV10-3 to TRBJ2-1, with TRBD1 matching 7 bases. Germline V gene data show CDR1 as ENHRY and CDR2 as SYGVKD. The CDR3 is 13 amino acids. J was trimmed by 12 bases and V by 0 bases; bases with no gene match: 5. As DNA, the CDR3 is TGTGCCATCAGTGAGTCGGACAGGTCTAGGCAGTTCTTC. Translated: CAISESDRSRQFF.

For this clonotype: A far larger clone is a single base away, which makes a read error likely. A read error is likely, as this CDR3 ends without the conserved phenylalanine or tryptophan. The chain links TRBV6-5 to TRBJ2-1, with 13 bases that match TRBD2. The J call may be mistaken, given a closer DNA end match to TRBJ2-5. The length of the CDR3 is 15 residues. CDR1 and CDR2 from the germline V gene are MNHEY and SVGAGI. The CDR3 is CASSPLAGGPETQYL. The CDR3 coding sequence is TGTGCCAGCAGCCCACTAGCGGGGGGGCCAGAGACCCAGTACTTA.

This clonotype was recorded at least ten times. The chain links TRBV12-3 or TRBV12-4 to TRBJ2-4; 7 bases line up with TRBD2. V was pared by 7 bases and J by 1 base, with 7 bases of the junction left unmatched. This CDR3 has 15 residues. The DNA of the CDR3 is TGTGCCAGCACCCGAGCGGGGATCGCCAAAAACATTCAGTACTTC. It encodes CASTRAGIAKNIQYF.

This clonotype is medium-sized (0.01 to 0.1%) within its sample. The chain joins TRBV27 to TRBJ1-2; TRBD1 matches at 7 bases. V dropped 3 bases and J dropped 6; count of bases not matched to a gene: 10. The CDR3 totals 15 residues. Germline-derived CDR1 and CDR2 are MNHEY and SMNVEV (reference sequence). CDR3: CASSLTLTGADGYTF. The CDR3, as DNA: TGTGCCAGCAGTTTGACCCTAACAGGGGCCGATGGCTACACCTTC.

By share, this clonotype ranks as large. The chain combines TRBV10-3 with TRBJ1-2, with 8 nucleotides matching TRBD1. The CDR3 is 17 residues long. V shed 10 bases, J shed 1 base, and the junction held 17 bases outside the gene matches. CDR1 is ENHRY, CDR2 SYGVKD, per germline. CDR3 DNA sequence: TGTGCCACCCGCTCGGACAGGGAGACTGTTGGTAACTATGGCTACACCTTC. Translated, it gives CATRSDRETVGNYGYTF.

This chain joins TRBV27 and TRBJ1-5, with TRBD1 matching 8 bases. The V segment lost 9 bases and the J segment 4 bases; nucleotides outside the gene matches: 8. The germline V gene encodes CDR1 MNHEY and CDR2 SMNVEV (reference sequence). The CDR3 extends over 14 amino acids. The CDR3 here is CASARTGYNQPQHF. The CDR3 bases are TGTGCCAGTGCTCGGACAGGGTATAATCAGCCCCAGCATTTT.